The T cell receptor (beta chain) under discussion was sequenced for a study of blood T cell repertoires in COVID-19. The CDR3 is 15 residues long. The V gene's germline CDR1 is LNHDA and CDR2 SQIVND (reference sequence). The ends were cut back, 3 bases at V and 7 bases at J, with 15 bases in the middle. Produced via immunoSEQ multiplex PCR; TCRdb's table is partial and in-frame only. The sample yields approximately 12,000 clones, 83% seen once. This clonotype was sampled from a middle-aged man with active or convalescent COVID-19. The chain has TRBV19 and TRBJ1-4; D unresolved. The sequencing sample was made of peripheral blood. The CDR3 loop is CASSIAGRRGEKLFF. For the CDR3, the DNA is TGTGCCAGTAGTATTGCGGGCCGACGGGGTGAAAAACTGTTTTTT.